This TCR beta chain was captured in a study of radiation and T cells in renal cell carcinoma. The time point was: blood 2 weeks post-SBRT. Specified treatment: 15 Gy SBRT to primary tumor, nephrectomy 4 weeks later. Sequencing used immunoSEQ multiplex PCR; TCRdb keeps in-frame clones, though not all of them. The sample contains tens of thousands of clones, approximately 83% of which appear only once. The CDR3 has 15 amino acids. V gave up 6 bases and J gave up 5 bases; unmatched junction bases: 10. CDR1 is MDHEN and CDR2 is SYDVKM in the germline V gene. Sequencing used blood, obtained from a patient whose treatment included radiotherapy and nephrectomy. The receptor's source is a woman aged 45-59 years with renal cell carcinoma. V and J are TRBV28 and TRBJ2-5; 9 bases align to TRBD2. In nucleotides, the CDR3 is TGTGCCAGCAGCGAAGGAGGGCGGGAGGGTGAGACCCAGTACTTC. Encoded protein: CASSEGGREGETQYF.